These 24 T cell receptor beta chains were sequenced from one sample in a study of blood T cell repertoires in COVID-19. The protocol was immunoSEQ multiplex PCR, while the TCRdb copy is restricted to in-frame clones and leaves out a portion. The sample has about 59,000 clones; 79% are singletons. Sequencing was performed on peripheral blood. Every receptor here comes from a man aged 60 to 75 with acute or convalescent COVID-19.

The chain couples TRBV15 to TRBJ2-3, with D perhaps matching TRBD2 (5 bases). CDR1 is LNHNV, CDR2 YYDKDF, per germline (reference sequence). V dropped 6 bases and J dropped 6 bases, with 13 bases sitting between them. The CDR3 totals 13 residues. The DNA of the CDR3 is TGTGCCACCAGGTCCCCGCCGGGGGATACGCAGTATTTT. The encoded protein is CATRSPPGDTQYF.

V gene TRBV6-1 combines with J gene TRBJ2-3; TRBD2 matches 9 bases. The CDR3 is made up of 17 amino acids. V lost 4 bases and J lost 7; bases outside the gene matches: 15. Germline CDR1 MNHNS, CDR2 SASEGT. CDR3 sequence: CASSAQLRLAGAHTQYF. CDR3 bases: TGTGCCAGCAGTGCGCAGCTGAGGTTAGCGGGAGCACATACGCAGTATTTT.

This clone has a handful of counts. J is TRBJ1-1 and V is TRBV5-1; 8 nucleotides line up with TRBD1. The germline CDR1 and CDR2 sequences are SGHRS and YFSETQ. This CDR3 has 15 residues. The V gene end was trimmed by 0 bases and the J gene end by 5 bases; junction bases not matched to a gene: 6. The CDR3 here is CASSLGAGQGTEAFF. The CDR3 nucleotides are TGCGCCAGCAGCTTGGGGGCAGGACAGGGAACTGAAGCTTTCTTT.

The chain employs TRBV11-3 and TRBJ2-1; tentative D call: TRBD2 (5 bases). The CDR3 is made up of 16 amino acids. Germline V gene lookup returns CDR1 SGHNT and CDR2 YENEEA. Between the trimmed V and J ends, which lost 5 bases and 10 bases, there was a span of 24 bases. CDR3 in DNA: TGTGCCAGCAGCCCCCAAGGGCTACTAGGAGCGGTCGAGCAGTTCTTC. Its translation is CASSPQGLLGAVEQFF.

Written as DNA, the CDR3 is TGTGCCACCAGCAGGGAGGGTGATCAGCCCCAGCATTTT. Its translation: CATSREGDQPQHF. This chain uses TRBV15 with TRBJ1-5; no definite D call. Germline loops: CDR1 LNHNV, CDR2 YYDKDF (reference sequence). The CDR3 extends over 13 amino acids. V was clipped by 3 bases and J by 5 bases, with 8 bases between them.

This clone was detected only a few times. CDR3 coding DNA: TGTGCCACCAGTGATCACCGGGACAGCCTTAATGAAAAACTGTTTTTT. Protein sequence: CATSDHRDSLNEKLFF. The chain joins TRBV24-1 to TRBJ1-4; 7 nucleotides agree with TRBD1. The V segment lost 3 bases and the J segment 4 bases; nucleotides outside the gene matches: 7. The CDR3 has 16 residues. The germline V gene has CDR1 KGHDR and CDR2 SFDVKD.

This clone was found once. This chain links TRBV11-2 with TRBJ1-6; D may be TRBD1 (6 bases). The CDR3 has 16 residues. Trimming removed 5 bases from V and 5 bases from J, with 16 bases in between. Germline V gives CDR1 SGHAT, CDR2 FQNNGV. CDR3 in amino acids: CASSPRGARNNSPLHF. The CDR3 DNA reads as TGTGCCAGCAGCCCCAGGGGTGCCAGAAATAATTCACCCCTCCACTTT.

The V gene is TRBV19, the J gene TRBJ2-2, with 12 bases aligning to TRBD2. Trimming removed 4 bases from V and 5 bases from J; junction bases left unmatched: 8. Germline V CDR1 and CDR2: LNHDA, SQIVND (reference sequence). This CDR3 contains 17 residues. CDR3 loop: CASSKGTSGRRTGELFF. CDR3 sequence (DNA): TGTGCCAGTAGTAAGGGCACTAGCGGGAGGAGAACCGGGGAGCTGTTTTTT.

The chain couples TRBV18 to TRBJ2-7; tentative D call: TRBD2 (7 bases). The V and J ends lost 1 base and 5 bases respectively, with 12 bases between them. Germline assignment: CDR1 KGHSH and CDR2 LQKENI. The CDR3 runs to 14 residues. The DNA of the CDR3 is TGTGCCAGCTCACCACGCGGGGGCATGAACGAGCAGTACTTC. Protein: CASSPRGGMNEQYF.

This chain connects TRBV7-2 to TRBJ1-2, with 9 bases lining up with TRBD1. The V gene end was trimmed by 8 bases and the J gene end by 7 bases; junction bases not matched to a gene: 17. CDR3 length equals 16 residues. Germline V CDR1 and CDR2: SGHTA, FQGNSA. DNA for the CDR3: TGTGCCAGCCTCTTAAACCCTGGACAGGGGCGGGGTGGCTACACCTTC. Translation gives CASLLNPGQGRGGYTF.

The chain joins TRBV11-2 to TRBJ2-7, with no clear D. The CDR3 is 15 amino acids. Germline CDR1 is SGHAT and CDR2 is FQNNGV. V lost 0 bases and J 0 bases, leaving 9 bases between the germline ends. CDR3 coding DNA: TGTGCCAGCAGCTTAGAACGACTTAGCTCCTACGAGCAGTACTTC. Its protein product is CASSLERLSSYEQYF.

This chain uses TRBV28 with TRBJ2-7; TRBD1 might be the D (6 bases). Trimming took off 6 bases at V and 2 bases at J, with 20 bases between the two ends. Germline V CDR1 and CDR2: MDHEN, SYDVKM. The CDR3 is made up of 16 amino acids. Written as DNA, the CDR3 is TGTGCCAGCAGGTCTCTAACAGGGAATACTCCCTACGAGCAGTACTTC. Its protein is CASRSLTGNTPYEQYF.

Only one count was recorded for this clone. The rearrangement links TRBV27 to TRBJ1-1; D unresolved. This CDR3 contains 13 residues. The germline V gene has CDR1 MNHEY and CDR2 SMNVEV (reference sequence). V shed 3 bases and J shed 8 bases, with 13 bases lying between them. The CDR3 DNA follows: TGTGCCAGCAGTTTTAGTTCAACCGCCGAAGCTTTCTTT. It specifies CASSFSSTAEAFF.

The genes are TRBV7-8 and TRBJ2-5, with 10 bases fitting TRBD2. Germline-derived CDR1 and CDR2 are SGHVS and FQNEAQ. This CDR3 is built from 14 residues. Trimming cost V 6 bases and J 5 bases; bases outside gene matches: 6. The CDR3 nucleotides are TGTGCCAGCAGTTTCTTAGCGGGAGGCGAGACCCAGTACTTC. Translated, it gives CASSFLAGGETQYF.

The genes are TRBV6-2 or TRBV6-3 and TRBJ2-2, with 7 bases matching TRBD2. J lost 7 bases, V lost 7 bases, and 12 bases had no gene match. The germline V gene has CDR1 MNHEY and CDR2 SVGEGT. The CDR3 runs 15 residues. DNA for the CDR3: TGTGCCAGCACCCCGAGGACTAGAGTGGTCGGGGAGCTGTTTTTT. Its protein product is CASTPRTRVVGELFF.

V is TRBV12-5 and J is TRBJ2-2; TRBD1 matches at 8 bases. Germline V gene data show CDR1 as LGHNT and CDR2 as FRNRAP. The CDR3 is 15 residues long. V lost 5 bases and J lost 1; bases outside the gene matches: 3. CDR3 DNA sequence: TGTGCTAGTGGTCTCGGACAGGGGAACACCGGGGAGCTGTTTTTT. Amino acids: CASGLGQGNTGELFF.

This clone has more than one count but fewer than ten. V is TRBV28 and J is TRBJ2-1, with 8 nucleotides matching TRBD1. J lost 8 bases, V lost 1 base, and 4 bases had no gene match. Germline V gene sequence: CDR1 MDHEN, CDR2 SYDVKM. This CDR3 is built from 14 residues. The CDR3: CASSLLARGHEQFF. The CDR3, as DNA: TGTGCCAGCAGTTTATTGGCCAGGGGGCATGAGCAGTTCTTC.

This chain connects TRBV4-1 to TRBJ2-1, with 8 positions matching TRBD2. The germline V gene has CDR1 MGHRA and CDR2 YSYEKL. This CDR3 has 14 residues. The trim removed 0 bases at V and 12 bases at J, leaving 7 bases unmatched. In nucleotides, the CDR3 is TGCGCCAGCAGCCAAGATCCAGCGGGAGAAGGGCAGTTCTTC. Encoded protein: CASSQDPAGEGQFF.

The CDR3: CASSFGQGARKAEAFF. The CDR3 DNA is TGTGCCAGCAGTTTCGGACAGGGGGCGCGGAAGGCTGAAGCTTTCTTT. V gene TRBV27 combines with J gene TRBJ1-1, with 11 bases identical to TRBD1. Germline V CDR1 and CDR2: MNHEY, SMNVEV (reference sequence). The ends lost 3 bases at V and 6 bases at J; junction bases unmatched: 9. The CDR3 is 16 amino acids.

The V call is TRBV18, the J call TRBJ2-7, with 9 nucleotides matching TRBD2. CDR1 and CDR2 from the germline V gene are KGHSH and LQKENI. The CDR3 sequence is 17 residues long. V lost 4 bases and J lost 4; bases outside the gene matches: 14. In DNA, the CDR3 is TGTGCCAGCTCACGTAACCTGGGTGGTAGCGGGGGATACGAGCAGTACTTC. Translating it yields CASSRNLGGSGGYEQYF.

The chain is built from TRBV5-4 and TRBJ2-1, with TRBD1 as a possible D gene (5 bases). The V end was cut by 2 bases, the J end by 6 bases, with 9 bases between. CDR1 and CDR2 (germline): SGHNT, YYREEE (reference sequence). CDR3 length: 13 amino acids. The CDR3: CASSFGGANEQFF. The DNA for the CDR3 is TGTGCCAGCAGCTTTGGTGGGGCCAATGAGCAGTTCTTC. Variable domain in full (rest from reference TRBV5-4 and TRBJ2-1): ETGVTQSPTHLIKTRGQQVTLRCSSQSGHNTVSWYQQALGQGPQFIFQYYREEENGRGNFPPRFSGLQFPNYSSELNVNALELDDSALYLCASSFGGANEQFFGPGTRLTVL.

The chain is built from TRBV2 and TRBJ1-6, with D tentatively TRBD1 (6 bases). The CDR3 consists of 13 residues. The V end was cut by 4 bases, the J end by 6 bases, with 7 bases between. Germline loops: CDR1 SNHLY, CDR2 FYNNEI. In DNA, the CDR3 is TGTGCCAGCAGTGTCAGGGGTAATTCACCCCTCCACTTT. It specifies CASSVRGNSPLHF.

The chain is built from TRBV27 and TRBJ1-3, with a tentative D call TRBD1 (5 bases). V lost 2 bases, J lost 0 bases, and 8 bases lay in between. CDR3 length: 15 residues. Germline loops: CDR1 MNHEY, CDR2 SMNVEV (reference sequence). CDR3 in amino acids: CASSLAGSSGNTIYF. The DNA of the CDR3 is TGTGCCAGCAGTTTAGCAGGGTCCTCTGGAAACACCATATATTTT.

V and J are TRBV28 and TRBJ2-2, with D perhaps matching TRBD1 (6 bases). V was cut by 8 bases and J by 1 base, with 20 bases left in between. Germline V gives CDR1 MDHEN, CDR2 SYDVKM. The CDR3 has 17 amino acids. CDR3 nucleotides: TGTGCCAGCGAACGGACAGTATTGGGCATGAACACCGGGGAGCTGTTTTTT. Amino acids: CASERTVLGMNTGELFF. The whole variable domain, filled in from reference TRBV28 and TRBJ2-2, reads DVKVTQSSRYLVKRTGEKVFLECVQDMDHENMFWYRQDPGLGLRLIYFSYDVKMKEKGDIPEGYSVSREKKERFSLILESASTNQTSMYLCASERTVLGMNTGELFFGEGSRLTVL.